This T cell receptor beta chain was captured by sequencing in a study of Ad26.COV2.S vaccination and SARS-CoV-2 variants. Noted treatment: some 20 received Ad26.COV2.S at low or high dose, single or two shots; about 5 received placebo; per-sample allocation not given. Vaccine and placebo recipients were sampled on day 63 after the first injection. J lost 8 bases, V lost 4 bases, and 3 bases had no gene match. This CDR3 is built from 13 residues. Germline V CDR1 and CDR2: LNHDA, SQIVND (reference sequence). Assay: immunoSEQ multiplex PCR; the TCRdb copy retains only in-frame clones and omits some. The sample shows some 420,000 clones, 88% of them seen only once.

The source material was peripheral blood, sampled in a trial of Ad26.COV2.S vaccine versus placebo. The receptor comes from a person aged 18-65 years who received the Ad26.COV2.S COVID-19 vaccine or a placebo. J is TRBJ1-1 and V is TRBV19; 11 bases map to TRBD1. The CDR3 region is CASSTGQGAEAFF. In DNA form, the CDR3 reads TGTGCCAGTAGTACAGGACAGGGGGCGGAAGCTTTCTTT. Supplemented by reference TRBV19 and TRBJ1-1, the full variable domain reads DGGITQSPKYLFRKEGQNVTLSCEQNLNHDAMYWYRQDPGQGLRLIYYSQIVNDFQKGDIAEGYSVSREKKESFPLTVTSAQKNPTAFYLCASSTGQGAEAFFGQGTRLTVV.